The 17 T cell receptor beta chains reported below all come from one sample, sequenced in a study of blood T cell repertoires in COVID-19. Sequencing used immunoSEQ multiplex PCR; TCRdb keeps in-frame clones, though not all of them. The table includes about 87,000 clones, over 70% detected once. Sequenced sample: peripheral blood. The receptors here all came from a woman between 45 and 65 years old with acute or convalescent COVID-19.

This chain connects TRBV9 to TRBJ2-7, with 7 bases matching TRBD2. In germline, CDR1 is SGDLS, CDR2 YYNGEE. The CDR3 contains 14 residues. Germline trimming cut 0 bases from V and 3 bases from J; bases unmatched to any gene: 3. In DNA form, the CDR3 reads TGTGCCAGCAGCGTAGGTCCGGGGGGCTACGAGCAGTACTTC. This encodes CASSVGPGGYEQYF.

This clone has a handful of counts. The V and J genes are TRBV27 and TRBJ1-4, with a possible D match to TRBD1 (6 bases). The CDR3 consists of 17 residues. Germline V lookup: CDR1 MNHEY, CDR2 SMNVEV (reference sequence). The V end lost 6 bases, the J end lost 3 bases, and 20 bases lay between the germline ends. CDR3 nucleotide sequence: TGTGCCAGCAGATCAGGATGGGGGCGGGTCGCTAATGAAAAACTGTTTTTT. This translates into CASRSGWGRVANEKLFF.

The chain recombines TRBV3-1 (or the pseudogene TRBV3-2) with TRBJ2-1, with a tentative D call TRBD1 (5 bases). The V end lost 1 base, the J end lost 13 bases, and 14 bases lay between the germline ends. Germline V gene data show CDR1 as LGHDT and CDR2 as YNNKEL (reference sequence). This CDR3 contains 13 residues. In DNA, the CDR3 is TGTGCCAGCAGCCAAGCGGATAGACAGTTACAGTTCTTC. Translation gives CASSQADRQLQFF.

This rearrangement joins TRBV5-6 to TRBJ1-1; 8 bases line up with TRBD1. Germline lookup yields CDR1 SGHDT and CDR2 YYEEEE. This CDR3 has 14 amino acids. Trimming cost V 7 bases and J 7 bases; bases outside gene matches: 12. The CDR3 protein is CASCPYHRGGEAFF. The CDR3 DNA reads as TGTGCCAGCTGCCCCTATCACAGGGGGGGTGAAGCTTTCTTT.

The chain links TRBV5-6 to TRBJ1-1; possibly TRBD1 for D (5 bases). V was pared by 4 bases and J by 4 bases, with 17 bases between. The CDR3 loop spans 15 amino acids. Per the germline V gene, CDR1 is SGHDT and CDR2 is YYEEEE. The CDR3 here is CASSITYPGATEAFF. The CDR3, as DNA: TGTGCCAGCAGCATTACCTATCCTGGGGCCACTGAAGCTTTCTTT.

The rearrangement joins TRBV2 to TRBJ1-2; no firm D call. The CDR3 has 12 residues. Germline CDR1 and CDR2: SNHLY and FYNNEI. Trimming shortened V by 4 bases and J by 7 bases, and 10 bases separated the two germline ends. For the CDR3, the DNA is TGTGCCAGCAGTGGCCAGGCTATTGGCTACACCTTC. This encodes CASSGQAIGYTF.

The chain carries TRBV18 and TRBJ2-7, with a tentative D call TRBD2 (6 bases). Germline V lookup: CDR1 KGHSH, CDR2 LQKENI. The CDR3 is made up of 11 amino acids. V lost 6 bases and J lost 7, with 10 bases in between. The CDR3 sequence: CASSVGGEQYF. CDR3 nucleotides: TGTGCCAGCTCCGTGGGAGGTGAGCAGTACTTC.

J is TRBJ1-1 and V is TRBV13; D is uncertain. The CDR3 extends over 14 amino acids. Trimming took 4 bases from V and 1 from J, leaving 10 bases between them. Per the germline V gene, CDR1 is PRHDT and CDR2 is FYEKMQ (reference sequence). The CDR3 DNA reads TGTGCCAGCAGCTCCGGACTGTCGAACACTGAAGCTTTCTTT. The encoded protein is CASSSGLSNTEAFF. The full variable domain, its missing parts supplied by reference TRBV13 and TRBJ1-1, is AAGVIQSPRHLIKEKRETATLKCYPIPRHDTVYWYQQGPGQDPQFLISFYEKMQSDKGSIPDRFSAQQFSDYHSELNMSSLELGDSALYFCASSSGLSNTEAFFGQGTRLTVV.

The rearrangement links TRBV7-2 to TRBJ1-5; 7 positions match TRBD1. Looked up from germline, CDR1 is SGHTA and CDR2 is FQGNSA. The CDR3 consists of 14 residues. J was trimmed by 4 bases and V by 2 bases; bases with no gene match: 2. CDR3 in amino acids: CASSLQGENQPQHF. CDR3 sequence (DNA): TGTGCCAGCAGCTTACAGGGGGAGAATCAGCCCCAGCATTTT.

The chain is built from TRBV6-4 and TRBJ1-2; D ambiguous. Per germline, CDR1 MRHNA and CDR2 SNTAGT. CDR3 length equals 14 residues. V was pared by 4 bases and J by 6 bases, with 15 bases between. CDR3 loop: CASSVNQGRNGYTF. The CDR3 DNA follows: TGTGCCAGCAGTGTCAACCAAGGGAGGAATGGCTACACCTTC.

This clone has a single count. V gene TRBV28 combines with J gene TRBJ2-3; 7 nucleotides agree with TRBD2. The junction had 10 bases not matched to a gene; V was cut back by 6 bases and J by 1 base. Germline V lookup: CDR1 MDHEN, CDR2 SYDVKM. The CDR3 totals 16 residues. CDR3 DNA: TGTGCCAGCAGCCGACTTGGGACTACCGGCACAGATACGCAGTATTTT. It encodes CASSRLGTTGTDTQYF.

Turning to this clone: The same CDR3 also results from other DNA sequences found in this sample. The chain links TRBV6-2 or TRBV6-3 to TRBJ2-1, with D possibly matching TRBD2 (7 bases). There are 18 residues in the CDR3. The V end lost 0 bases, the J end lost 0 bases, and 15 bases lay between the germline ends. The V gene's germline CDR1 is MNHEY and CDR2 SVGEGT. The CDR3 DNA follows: TGTGCCAGCAGTTACTCTTCCCGCGGGGGCCTCTCCTACAATGAGCAGTTCTTC. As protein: CASSYSSRGGLSYNEQFF.

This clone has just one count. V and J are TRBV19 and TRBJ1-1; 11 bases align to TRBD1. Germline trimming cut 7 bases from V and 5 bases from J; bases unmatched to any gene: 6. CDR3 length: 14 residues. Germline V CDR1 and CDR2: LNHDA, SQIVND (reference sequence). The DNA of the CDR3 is TGTGCCAGTACCAAGGACAGGGGGCAAACTGAAGCTTTCTTT. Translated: CASTKDRGQTEAFF. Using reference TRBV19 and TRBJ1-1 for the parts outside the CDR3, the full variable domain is DGGITQSPKYLFRKEGQNVTLSCEQNLNHDAMYWYRQDPGQGLRLIYYSQIVNDFQKGDIAEGYSVSREKKESFPLTVTSAQKNPTAFYLCASTKDRGQTEAFFGQGTRLTVV.

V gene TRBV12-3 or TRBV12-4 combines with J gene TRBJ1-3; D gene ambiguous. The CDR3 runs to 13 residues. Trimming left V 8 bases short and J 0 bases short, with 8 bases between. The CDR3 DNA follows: TGTGCCAGCCAGGCCACCTCTGGAAACACCATATATTTT. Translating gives CASQATSGNTIYF.

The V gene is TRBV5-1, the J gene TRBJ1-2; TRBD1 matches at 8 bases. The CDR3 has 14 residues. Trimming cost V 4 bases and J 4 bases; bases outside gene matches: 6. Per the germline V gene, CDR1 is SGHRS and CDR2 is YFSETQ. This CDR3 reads CASSPGQGSYGYTF. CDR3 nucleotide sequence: TGCGCCAGCAGCCCCGGACAGGGTTCCTATGGCTACACCTTC.

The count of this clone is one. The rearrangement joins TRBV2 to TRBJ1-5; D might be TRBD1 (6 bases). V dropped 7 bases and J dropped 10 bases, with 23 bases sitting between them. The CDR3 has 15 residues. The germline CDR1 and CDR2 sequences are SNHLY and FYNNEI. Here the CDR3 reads CASKLQDSPGNPQHF. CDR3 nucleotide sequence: TGTGCCAGCAAATTACAGGACAGTCCGGGAAACCCCCAGCATTTT.

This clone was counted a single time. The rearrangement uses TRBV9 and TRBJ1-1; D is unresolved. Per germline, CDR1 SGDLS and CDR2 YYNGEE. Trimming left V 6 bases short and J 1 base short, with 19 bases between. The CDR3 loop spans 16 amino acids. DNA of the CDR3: TGTGCCAGCACCACCGGGGAGGGTCGGAGGAACACTGAAGCTTTCTTT. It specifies CASTTGEGRRNTEAFF.